These 19 T cell receptor beta chains were all obtained from the same sample, sequenced in a study of blood T cell repertoires in COVID-19. Clones were read by immunoSEQ multiplex PCR, and TCRdb kept only the in-frame ones, dropping some. The table shows under 350,000 clones, with around four fifths occurring only once. The sample comprised peripheral blood. These receptor sequences come from a man aged 60 to 75 who had recovered from COVID-19.

The V call is TRBV5-5, the J call TRBJ1-6; 7 bases agree with TRBD1. This CDR3 region has 15 residues. V trimming: 6 bases; J trimming: 6 bases; junction bases outside the gene matches: 9. Germline V lookup: CDR1 SGHKS, CDR2 YYEKEE (reference sequence). CDR3 residues: CASTYRGLGNSPLHF. The DNA for the CDR3 is TGTGCCAGCACATACAGGGGTCTGGGTAATTCACCCCTCCACTTT.

The chain employs TRBV9 and TRBJ2-5, with D perhaps TRBD2 (7 bases). Trimming took off 0 bases at V and 0 bases at J, with 15 bases between the two ends. Per the germline V gene, CDR1 is SGDLS and CDR2 is YYNGEE. The CDR3 loop spans 17 amino acids. CDR3 protein: CASSVAGDYRYQETQYF. As DNA, the CDR3 is TGTGCCAGCAGCGTAGCAGGGGACTACCGGTACCAAGAGACCCAGTACTTC.

The V gene is TRBV24-1, the J gene TRBJ2-3; D might be TRBD2 (7 bases). The CDR3 runs to 15 residues. The germline V and J ends were trimmed by 2 bases and 6 bases, with 14 bases remaining between them. Germline V gene data show CDR1 as KGHDR and CDR2 as SFDVKD. In DNA, the CDR3 is TGTGCCACCAGTGATTCGGCGGGGGCGTCCGATACGCAGTATTTT. Protein: CATSDSAGASDTQYF.

The chain couples TRBV6-6 to TRBJ1-3, with D uncertain. Deletions cut 0 bases from V and 4 bases from J, with 4 bases between. CDR1 is MNHNY and CDR2 is SVGAGI in the germline V gene (reference sequence). The CDR3 totals 13 residues. Written as DNA, the CDR3 is TGTGCCAGCAGTTACTCGACAGGAAACACCATATATTTT. Its translation: CASSYSTGNTIYF.

The chain carries TRBV28 and TRBJ2-7, with a possible D match to TRBD1 (5 bases). CDR1 and CDR2 from the germline V gene are MDHEN and SYDVKM. This CDR3 is 14 amino acids long. Between the trimmed V and J ends, which lost 6 bases and 3 bases, there was a span of 15 bases. The CDR3 DNA reads TGTGCCAGCAGGAACAGTTACAGGAGCTACGAGCAGTACTTC. This codes for CASRNSYRSYEQYF.

The chain joins TRBV7-2 to TRBJ1-2; D gene ambiguous. V was shortened by 3 bases and J by 1 base, with 6 bases between the two germline ends. Germline CDR1 and CDR2: SGHTA and FQGNSA. This CDR3 has 13 amino acids. The DNA for the CDR3 is TGTGCCAGCAGCTTCGGGGTTAACTATGGCTACACCTTC. As protein: CASSFGVNYGYTF.

V and J are TRBV29-1 and TRBJ2-1; D may be TRBD2 (5 bases). CDR1 is SQVTM and CDR2 is ANQGSEA in the germline V gene. Trimming took off 3 bases at V and 2 bases at J, with 11 bases between the two ends. The CDR3 extends over 14 amino acids. The CDR3, as DNA: TGCAGCGTTGACGAACTAGTTCCCTACAATGAGCAGTTCTTC. Encoded protein: CSVDELVPYNEQFF.

This chain connects TRBV9 to TRBJ2-1; D gene unclear. Deletions cut 4 bases from V and 0 bases from J, with 17 bases between. Germline-derived CDR1 and CDR2 are SGDLS and YYNGEE. This CDR3 is built from 17 residues. The CDR3 nucleotides are TGTGCCAGCAGCCACCCCCCCGTCCCTAGCTCCTACAATGAGCAGTTCTTC. Amino acids: CASSHPPVPSSYNEQFF.

The V and J genes are TRBV5-8 and TRBJ1-2; D unresolved. CDR1 is SGHTS and CDR2 is YDEGEE in the germline V gene. V gave up 1 base and J gave up 6 bases, with 7 bases separating them. The CDR3 runs 12 residues. As DNA, the CDR3 is TGTGCCAGCAGCTTGTTTCTTGATGGCTACACCTTC. It codes for CASSLFLDGYTF.

V is TRBV10-2 and J is TRBJ1-1, with D possibly matching TRBD1 (5 bases). From germline, CDR1 is WSHSY and CDR2 SAAADI. V lost 5 bases and J lost 1, with 8 bases in between. The CDR3 extends over 13 amino acids. The CDR3 coding sequence is TGCGCCAGCAGTCTAGGGGAGAACACTGAAGCTTTCTTT. This sequence encodes CASSLGENTEAFF.

The chain links TRBV6-1 to TRBJ1-1; D remains unclear. CDR3 length: 14 residues. Trimming took 3 bases from V and 0 from J, leaving 8 bases between them. Germline-derived CDR1 and CDR2 are MNHNS and SASEGT. The CDR3 loop reads CASSEIAMNTEAFF. The CDR3 DNA is TGTGCCAGCAGTGAGATAGCCATGAACACTGAAGCTTTCTTT.

There are a few counts of this clone. CDR3 DNA: TGTGCCAGCAGTTACTCGACCAGGGGTGTGACTGAAGCTTTCTTT. Amino acids: CASSYSTRGVTEAFF. The rearrangement joins TRBV6-6 to TRBJ1-1, with D possibly being TRBD1 (6 bases). CDR3 length: 15 residues. Trimming took off 0 bases at V and 5 bases at J, with 13 bases between the two ends. Germline V lookup: CDR1 MNHNY, CDR2 SVGAGI (reference sequence).

V usage is TRBV5-1 and J usage is TRBJ2-7; 10 nucleotides match TRBD1. J was trimmed by 6 bases and V by 2 bases; bases with no gene match: 5. Germline loops: CDR1 SGHRS, CDR2 YFSETQ. The CDR3 is made up of 14 amino acids. CDR3 loop: CASSFGQGVSEQYF. The DNA for the CDR3 is TGCGCCAGCAGCTTTGGACAGGGGGTTAGCGAGCAGTACTTC.

DNA of the CDR3: TGTGCCAGCAGTTACTCGAACAGGATCGCGAACTATGGCTACACCTTC. Residues: CASSYSNRIANYGYTF. The chain employs TRBV6-6 and TRBJ1-2; a possible D gene is TRBD1 (5 bases). In germline, CDR1 is MNHNY, CDR2 SVGAGI (reference sequence). Trimming removed 0 bases at V and 2 bases at J, with 13 bases between. The CDR3 is 16 amino acids.

The V call is TRBV7-3, the J call TRBJ2-2, with 8 bases that match TRBD1. Per germline, CDR1 SGHTA and CDR2 FQGTGA. V gave up 2 bases and J gave up 5 bases; unmatched junction bases: 4. The CDR3 totals 15 residues. The CDR3 bases are TGTGCCAGCAGCTTATACAGGGGGTTGACCGGGGAGCTGTTTTTT. Amino acids: CASSLYRGLTGELFF.

V gene TRBV7-2 combines with J gene TRBJ2-7; tentative D call: TRBD1 (6 bases). In germline, CDR1 is SGHTA, CDR2 FQGNSA. There are 16 residues in the CDR3. Between the trimmed V and J ends, which lost 3 bases and 0 bases, there was a span of 15 bases. CDR3 sequence: CASSLEEDRHSYEQYF. Here the CDR3 DNA reads TGTGCCAGCAGCTTGGAAGAGGACAGACACTCCTACGAGCAGTACTTC.

The CDR3 DNA follows: TGTGCCAGCAGATCAGGGCTGGCCTATAATTCACCCCTCCACTTT. This codes for CASRSGLAYNSPLHF. The rearrangement joins TRBV2 to TRBJ1-6; weak D call: TRBD1 (5 bases). Looked up from germline, CDR1 is SNHLY and CDR2 is FYNNEI. Trimming took 6 bases from V and 2 from J, leaving 11 bases between them. There are 15 residues in the CDR3.

This clone has a handful of counts. The chain carries TRBV5-1 and TRBJ1-6; 8 bases are a match to TRBD1. V trimming: 4 bases; J trimming: 9 bases; junction bases outside the gene matches: 6. The CDR3 runs to 14 residues. Germline V gene data show CDR1 as SGHRS and CDR2 as YFSETQ. The CDR3 here is CASSTDRVGSPLHF. The CDR3 DNA is TGCGCCAGCAGCACGGACAGGGTGGGTTCACCCCTCCACTTT.

V and J are TRBV14 and TRBJ2-3; D remains unclear. Germline V gives CDR1 SGHDN, CDR2 FVKESK. This CDR3 has 13 residues. Trimming left V 3 bases short and J 1 base short, with 5 bases between. The DNA of the CDR3 is TGTGCCAGCAGCCACTTCGGCACAGATACGCAGTATTTT. Translated: CASSHFGTDTQYF.